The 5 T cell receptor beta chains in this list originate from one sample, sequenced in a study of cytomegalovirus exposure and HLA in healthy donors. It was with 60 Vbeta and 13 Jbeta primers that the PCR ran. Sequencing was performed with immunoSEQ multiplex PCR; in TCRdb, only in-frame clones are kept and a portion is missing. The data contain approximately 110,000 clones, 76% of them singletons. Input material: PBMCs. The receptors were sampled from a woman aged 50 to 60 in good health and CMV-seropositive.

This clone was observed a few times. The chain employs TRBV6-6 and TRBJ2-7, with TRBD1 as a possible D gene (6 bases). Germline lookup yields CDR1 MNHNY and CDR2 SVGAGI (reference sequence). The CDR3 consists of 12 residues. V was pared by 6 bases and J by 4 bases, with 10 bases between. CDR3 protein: CASSPGQYEQYF. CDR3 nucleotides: TGTGCCAGCAGCCCCGGACAGTACGAGCAGTACTTC.

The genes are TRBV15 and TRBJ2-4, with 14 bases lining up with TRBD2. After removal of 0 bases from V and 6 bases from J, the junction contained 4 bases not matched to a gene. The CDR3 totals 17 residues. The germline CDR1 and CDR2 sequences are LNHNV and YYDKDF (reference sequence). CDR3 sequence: CATSRDGTSGGLNIQYF. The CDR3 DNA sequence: TGTGCCACCAGCAGAGACGGGACTAGCGGGGGCTTAAACATTCAGTACTTC.

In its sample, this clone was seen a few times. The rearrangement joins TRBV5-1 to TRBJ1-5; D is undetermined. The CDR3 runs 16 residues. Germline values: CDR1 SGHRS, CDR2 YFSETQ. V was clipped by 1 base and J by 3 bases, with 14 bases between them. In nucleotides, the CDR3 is TGCGCCAGCAGCTTGAGCGGGATGGGGTCCAATCAGCCCCAGCATTTT. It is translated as CASSLSGMGSNQPQHF.

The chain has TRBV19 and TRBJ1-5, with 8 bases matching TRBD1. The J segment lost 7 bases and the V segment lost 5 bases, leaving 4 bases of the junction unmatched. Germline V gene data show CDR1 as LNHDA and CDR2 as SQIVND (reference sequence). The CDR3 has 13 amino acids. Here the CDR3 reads CASSQDRAQPQHF. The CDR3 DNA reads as TGTGCCAGTAGTCAGGACAGGGCGCAGCCCCAGCATTTT.

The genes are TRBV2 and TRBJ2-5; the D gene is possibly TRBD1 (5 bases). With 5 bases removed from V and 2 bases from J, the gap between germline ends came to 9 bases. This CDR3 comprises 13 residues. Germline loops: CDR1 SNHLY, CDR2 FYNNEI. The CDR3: CASSSTVQETQYF. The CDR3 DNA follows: TGTGCCAGCAGTTCGACAGTACAAGAGACCCAGTACTTC.